This T cell receptor beta chain derives from a study of T-cell memory formation after mild COVID-19. On the study more broadly: In these data, TCR clusters were largely donor specific.

TCRdb fed the 5' RACE reads into MiXCR, producing one record per CDR3 protein. The profile shows nearly 250,000 distinct CDR3 sequences, 15% of them singletons. The V end lost 6 bases, the J end lost 6 bases, and 7 bases lay between the germline ends. CDR1 and CDR2 (germline): ENHRY, SYGVKD. The CDR3 covers 11 residues. Study-level results: For contracting clones, CD4+ ones sat mainly in CM and EM, CD8+ in EMRA. Several responding clones turned up in pre-infection memory, indicating that cross-reactive memory may have taken part.

As concerns this clonotype: Its matching antigen is unknown.

This receptor was taken from an adult woman who had mild COVID-19 (a few samples of this study predate the infection). Cell type and time point are not known. Sequenced: PBMCs or a T cell subset sorted from them (not recorded which). The gene calls are TRBV10-3 and TRBJ2-3; D remains unclear. DNA for the CDR3: TGTGCCATCAGCCCCGGGGATACGCAGTATTTT. This gives the protein CAISPGDTQYF.